These 29 T cell receptor beta chains were all obtained from the same sample, sequenced in a study of Ad26.COV2.S vaccination and SARS-CoV-2 variants. This sample's treatment: about 20 received Ad26.COV2.S at low or high dose, single or two shots; 5 received placebo; per-sample allocation not given. Sample collection was performed on day 63 after the first vaccine or placebo injection. Some clones are missing from TCRdb's copy, which holds only in-frame ones; the method was immunoSEQ multiplex PCR. This sample carries around 450,000 clones, nearly 90% of them seen once, and the ten largest clones take over 2.5%. The source was peripheral blood, collected in a trial of Ad26.COV2.S vaccine versus placebo. Receptor source: a person between 18 and 60 years old who received the Ad26.COV2.S COVID-19 vaccine or a placebo.

This clone was observed a handful of times. V is TRBV29-1 and J is TRBJ2-3, with 14 bases matching TRBD2. This CDR3 has 17 amino acids. V shed 7 bases and J 0 bases; nucleotides not matched to a gene: 9. Germline assignment: CDR1 SQVTM and CDR2 ANQGSEA. CDR3 bases: TGCAGCGCAATCGGGACTAGCGGGGGAGTTAGCACAGATACGCAGTATTTT. Protein sequence: CSAIGTSGGVSTDTQYF.

The rearrangement links TRBV2 to TRBJ2-2; D is uncertain. This CDR3 has 12 residues. Germline V CDR1 and CDR2: SNHLY, FYNNEI. V was cut by 2 bases and J by 8 bases, with 6 bases left in between. CDR3: CASSEYTGELFF. The CDR3 DNA is TGTGCCAGCAGTGAATATACAGGGGAGCTGTTTTTT.

J is TRBJ1-1 and V is TRBV3-1 (or the pseudogene TRBV3-2); 9 bases line up with TRBD1. This CDR3 contains 16 residues. J gave up 6 bases and V 4 bases, and 12 bases lay outside the gene matches. CDR1 is LGHDT and CDR2 is YNNKEL in the germline V gene (reference sequence). CDR3 amino acids: CASSRVGTGSDAEAFF. CDR3 nucleotides: TGTGCCAGCAGCCGGGTCGGGACAGGGAGTGACGCTGAAGCTTTCTTT.

The chain is built from TRBV5-1 and TRBJ2-5; possibly TRBD1 for D (5 bases). Germline-derived CDR1 and CDR2 are SGHRS and YFSETQ. This CDR3 comprises 11 residues. V lost 7 bases, J lost 2 bases, and 6 bases lay in between. In DNA, the CDR3 is TGCGCCAGCCGACAGCAAGAGACCCAGTACTTC. This translates into CASRQQETQYF.

The CDR3 coding sequence is TGCGCCAGCAGCCAAGATCTTACTGAAGGGCTCGGCTACACCTTC. Translating gives CASSQDLTEGLGYTF. The chain employs TRBV4-3 and TRBJ1-2, with D unclear. The ends were cut back, 0 bases at V and 8 bases at J, with 16 bases in the middle. Germline values: CDR1 LGHNA, CDR2 YSLEER. This CDR3 has 15 residues.

The gene calls are TRBV6-6 and TRBJ2-7; TRBD1 matches 7 bases. CDR1 and CDR2 (germline): MNHNY, SVGAGI (reference sequence). The CDR3 has 14 amino acids. The J segment lost 3 bases and the V segment lost 6 bases, leaving 8 bases of the junction unmatched. The CDR3 DNA sequence: TGTGCCAGCAGCTCAAGGGGGCACCACTACGAGCAGTACGTC. The encoded protein is CASSSRGHHYEQYV.

The V gene is TRBV5-4, the J gene TRBJ2-1; 8 bases match TRBD1. This CDR3 has 17 residues. Germline V gene data show CDR1 as SGHNT and CDR2 as YYREEE (reference sequence). The V gene end was trimmed by 2 bases and the J gene end by 5 bases; junction bases not matched to a gene: 12. The CDR3 nucleotides are TGTGCCAGCAGCTTATTGCGCCCAGGACAGGGCAACAATGAGCAGTTCTTC. This codes for CASSLLRPGQGNNEQFF. Full variable domain (missing parts from reference TRBV5-4 and TRBJ2-1): ETGVTQSPTHLIKTRGQQVTLRCSSQSGHNTVSWYQQALGQGPQFIFQYYREEENGRGNFPPRFSGLQFPNYSSELNVNALELDDSALYLCASSLLRPGQGNNEQFFGPGTRLTVL.

This chain uses TRBV5-8 with TRBJ2-3; possibly TRBD1 for D (5 bases). The V gene's germline CDR1 is SGHTS and CDR2 YDEGEE. The CDR3 runs to 16 residues. The V end was cut by 2 bases, the J end by 2 bases, with 15 bases between. CDR3 in DNA: TGTGCCAGCAGCTTCCTCCCTGACAGACACACAGATACGCAGTATTTT. Translated, it gives CASSFLPDRHTDTQYF.

This clone is a singleton in its sample. The gene calls are TRBV2 and TRBJ1-1; TRBD1 is a possible D gene (6 bases). Trimming stripped 6 bases from V and 0 bases from J, with 11 bases between. The CDR3 contains 14 residues. Germline V CDR1 and CDR2: SNHLY, FYNNEI. DNA for the CDR3: TGTGCCAGCAGGAGGACAGTTATGAACACTGAAGCTTTCTTT. Translation gives CASRRTVMNTEAFF.

This rearrangement joins TRBV7-8 to TRBJ2-1; 8 bases line up with TRBD1. Germline CDR1 is SGHVS and CDR2 is FQNEAQ. The CDR3 length is 13 residues. The J segment lost 11 bases and the V segment lost 6 bases, leaving 9 bases of the junction unmatched. The CDR3 reads CASRGQANFQQFF. The CDR3 DNA reads as TGTGCCAGCAGGGGACAGGCAAACTTCCAGCAGTTCTTC.

The J gene is TRBJ2-3, the V gene TRBV14, with a tentative D call TRBD1 (6 bases). The CDR3 is 16 residues long. Germline loops: CDR1 SGHDN, CDR2 FVKESK. Trimming left V 0 bases short and J 1 base short, with 11 bases between. The CDR3 DNA is TGTGCCAGCAGCCAAGATCCAGGGGTCCGCACAGATACGCAGTATTTT. Translated: CASSQDPGVRTDTQYF.

The rearrangement uses TRBV4-2 and TRBJ2-1; the match to TRBD2 covers 7 bases. V lost 4 bases to trimming and J lost 3 bases; unmatched junction nucleotides: 9. Germline CDR1 is LGHNA and CDR2 is YNFKEQ. The CDR3 loop spans 16 amino acids. The CDR3 here is CASSPSSGTNYNEQFF. The CDR3 nucleotides are TGTGCCAGCAGCCCTTCTAGCGGAACTAACTACAATGAGCAGTTCTTC.

The chain links TRBV5-4 to TRBJ2-5; the D is unclear. V shed 1 base and J shed 1 base, with 8 bases lying between them. This CDR3 is built from 14 residues. The V gene's germline CDR1 is SGHNT and CDR2 YYREEE (reference sequence). CDR3 DNA sequence: TGTGCCAGCAGCTTGTGGTCAGGCCAAGAGACCCAGTACTTC. It translates to CASSLWSGQETQYF.

This clone was recorded a few times. This CDR3 is CAISEPQSGIHEQFF. In DNA, the CDR3 is TGTGCCATCAGTGAGCCACAGTCCGGGATCCATGAGCAGTTCTTC. The V gene is TRBV10-3, the J gene TRBJ2-1, with a possible D match to TRBD2 (5 bases). Per germline, CDR1 ENHRY and CDR2 SYGVKD. Trimming removed 2 bases from V and 8 bases from J, with 16 bases in between. The CDR3 loop spans 15 amino acids.

The gene calls are TRBV4-1 and TRBJ1-5; 7 bases are a match to TRBD1. The CDR3 has 19 amino acids. Germline V CDR1 and CDR2: MGHRA, YSYEKL. V gave up 1 base and J gave up 5 bases; unmatched junction bases: 17. CDR3 DNA: TGCGCCAGCAGCCAAGGCTGGTTAAGATTGGACAGGAGAGATCAGCCCCAGCATTTT. Translating gives CASSQGWLRLDRRDQPQHF.

The CDR3 DNA sequence: TGTGCCAGCAGCGCCCGGGGACTAGCGGTGGTAGATACGCAGTATTTT. Amino acids: CASSARGLAVVDTQYF. V and J are TRBV7-2 and TRBJ2-3; 11 bases fit TRBD2. The junction had 9 bases not matched to a gene; V was cut back by 5 bases and J by 5 bases. Per the germline V gene, CDR1 is SGHTA and CDR2 is FQGNSA. CDR3 length: 16 residues.

The rearrangement joins TRBV7-3 to TRBJ2-6; a weak D match, TRBD1 (6 bases). Germline CDR1 reads SGHTA; CDR2 reads FQGTGA. Trimming took 0 bases from V and 0 from J, leaving 12 bases between them. The CDR3 length is 18 residues. In nucleotides, the CDR3 is TGTGCCAGCAGCTTAACCCCTGGGACATTCTCTGGGGCCAACGTCCTGACTTTC. Its protein product is CASSLTPGTFSGANVLTF.

With respect to this clone: Distinct nucleotide sequences in the sample also encode this CDR3. The chain is built from TRBV5-1 and TRBJ1-1; maybe TRBD1 (5 bases). The germline V gene has CDR1 SGHRS and CDR2 YFSETQ. The CDR3 has 14 residues. Trimming cost V 3 bases and J 1 base, with 10 bases left between them. The CDR3 nucleotides read TGCGCCAGCAGCTGGGGGGGTCAGAACACTGAAGCTTTCTTT. Encoded protein: CASSWGGQNTEAFF.

The table lists this clone with a count of one. The chain has TRBV6-5 and TRBJ2-5, with D perhaps matching TRBD1 (5 bases). V lost 4 bases and J 5 bases, leaving 11 bases between the germline ends. CDR1 is MNHEY, CDR2 SVGAGI, per germline. The CDR3 has 13 residues. CDR3 loop: CASSFLGPETQYF. As DNA, the CDR3 is TGTGCCAGCAGTTTCTTGGGGCCTGAGACCCAGTACTTC.

The gene calls are TRBV25-1 and TRBJ2-5; 8 bases map to TRBD1. Germline V lookup: CDR1 MGHDK, CDR2 SYGVNS. This CDR3 region has 14 residues. Losses at the gene ends were 2 bases for V and 4 bases for J; bases not matched to a gene: 3. CDR3 in amino acids: CASSEAGGRETQYF. CDR3 in DNA: TGTGCCAGCAGTGAAGCAGGGGGCAGAGAGACCCAGTACTTC.

V and J are TRBV2 and TRBJ1-2; D unclear. The V end was cut by 4 bases, the J end by 5 bases, with 2 bases between. The CDR3 spans 10 residues. In germline, CDR1 is SNHLY, CDR2 FYNNEI. DNA of the CDR3: TGTGCCAGCAGTGTTTATGGCTACACCTTC. Translating it yields CASSVYGYTF.

The rearrangement links TRBV9 to TRBJ1-2, with 7 bases matching TRBD1. Germline V gene data show CDR1 as SGDLS and CDR2 as YYNGEE. The CDR3 has 13 amino acids. J gave up 9 bases and V 7 bases, and 12 bases lay outside the gene matches. As DNA, the CDR3 is TGTGCCAGCGCGCGGGACAGAGCGTGGAGCTACACCTTC. As protein: CASARDRAWSYTF.

Notes on this clone: The sample carries other DNA sequences with the same CDR3. The chain carries TRBV5-6 and TRBJ2-6; no clear D. CDR1 and CDR2 (germline): SGHDT, YYEEEE. The length of the CDR3 is 15 residues. The V end lost 0 bases, the J end lost 0 bases, and 4 bases lay between the germline ends. Here the CDR3 DNA reads TGTGCCAGCAGCTTGGGGCGCTCTGGGGCCAACGTCCTGACTTTC. It is translated as CASSLGRSGANVLTF.

The chain carries TRBV6-4 and TRBJ2-1; 10 nucleotides line up with TRBD2. The junction had 12 bases not matched to a gene; V was cut back by 2 bases and J by 8 bases. This CDR3 region has 17 residues. The germline CDR1 and CDR2 sequences are MRHNA and SNTAGT. The CDR3 sequence is CASSDDSTSGSVHEQFF. CDR3 DNA sequence: TGTGCCAGCAGTGACGACTCGACTAGCGGGTCAGTACATGAGCAGTTCTTC.

The sample holds one count of this clone. The chain uses TRBV11-2 and TRBJ2-7; D is uncertain. V was clipped by 2 bases and J by 6 bases, with 17 bases between them. CDR1 and CDR2 from the germline V gene are SGHAT and FQNNGV. This CDR3 is 15 amino acids long. CDR3: CASSLFPLDVGEQYF. The CDR3 region has the DNA TGTGCCAGCAGCTTATTCCCGCTTGATGTTGGCGAGCAGTACTTC.

The chain employs TRBV6-5 and TRBJ1-1, with D hard to call. The CDR3 extends over 14 amino acids. Germline-derived CDR1 and CDR2 are MNHEY and SVGAGI. V was pared by 6 bases and J by 5 bases, with 16 bases between. This CDR3 is CASRATPGATEAFF. The CDR3 DNA reads as TGTGCCAGCAGGGCTACCCCAGGCGCTACTGAAGCTTTCTTT.

As DNA, the CDR3 is TGTGCCAGCAGCTTAGTGTTCCAGGGTTTAGTTGAGCAGTTCTTC. Protein product: CASSLVFQGLVEQFF. J is TRBJ2-1 and V is TRBV11-3; possibly TRBD1 for D (5 bases). Trimming left V 1 base short and J 9 bases short, with 16 bases between. The length of the CDR3 is 15 residues. Germline assignment: CDR1 SGHNT and CDR2 YENEEA.

This rearrangement joins TRBV28 to TRBJ1-2; D not certain. With 5 bases removed from V and 4 bases from J, the gap between germline ends came to 8 bases. This CDR3 is 12 amino acids long. Germline CDR1 and CDR2: MDHEN and SYDVKM. Here the CDR3 reads CASSSLPYGYTF. As DNA, the CDR3 is TGTGCCAGCAGTAGCCTGCCCTATGGCTACACCTTC.

The V and J genes are TRBV18 and TRBJ1-4, with 7 bases aligning to TRBD1. The V gene end was trimmed by 6 bases and the J gene end by 1 base; junction bases not matched to a gene: 8. CDR1 is KGHSH and CDR2 is LQKENI in the germline V gene. The CDR3 loop spans 16 amino acids. The CDR3 bases are TGTGCCAGCTCCCGGGAACAGGGGATAACTAATGAAAAACTGTTTTTT. Its translation: CASSREQGITNEKLFF.